These 4 T cell receptor beta chains came from one sample sequenced in a study of blood T cell repertoires in COVID-19. The assay was immunoSEQ multiplex PCR, and TCRdb's table has in-frame clones only and misses some. The data hold about 290,000 clones, with 75% to 90% observed a single time. Sequencing was carried out using peripheral blood. Receptors originate from a man aged 40-49 years with acute or convalescent COVID-19.

V usage is TRBV19 and J usage is TRBJ2-7; TRBD1 agrees at 8 bases. From germline, CDR1 is LNHDA and CDR2 SQIVND (reference sequence). V shed 2 bases and J 0 bases; nucleotides not matched to a gene: 3. The CDR3 spans 15 residues. The CDR3 DNA reads as TGTGCCAGTAGTATACAGGGGGCCGGCTCCTACGAGCAGTACTTC. Translated: CASSIQGAGSYEQYF.

The rearrangement joins TRBV11-1 to TRBJ2-5; perhaps TRBD2 as D (5 bases). V shed 5 bases and J shed 5 bases, with 12 bases lying between them. The length of the CDR3 is 13 residues. Germline loops: CDR1 SGHAT, CDR2 FQDESV (reference sequence). CDR3 sequence (DNA): TGTGCCAGCAGCATCGGGGAACGGGAGACCCAGTACTTC. Protein product: CASSIGERETQYF.

This clone is a singleton in its sample. The chain employs TRBV20-1 and TRBJ1-1; tentatively, D is TRBD1 (6 bases). This CDR3 region has 11 residues. V lost 4 bases and J lost 10, with 13 bases in between. Germline V gene sequence: CDR1 DFQATT, CDR2 SNEGSKA (reference sequence). CDR3 nucleotide sequence: TGCAGTGCTATTAAGTCGGACAGAGCTTTCTTT. It codes for CSAIKSDRAFF.

This sequence joins TRBV7-8 and TRBJ2-1; 9 positions match TRBD2. This CDR3 has 16 amino acids. V lost 5 bases to trimming and J lost 6 bases; unmatched junction nucleotides: 11. The germline CDR1 and CDR2 sequences are SGHVS and FQNEAQ. The CDR3 loop reads CASSLPRLAGINEQFF. The DNA of the CDR3 is TGTGCCAGCAGCCTCCCGCGGCTAGCGGGGATCAATGAGCAGTTCTTC. The full variable domain, its missing parts supplied by reference TRBV7-8 and TRBJ2-1, is GAGVSQSPRYKVAKRGQDVALRCDPISGHVSLFWYQQALGQGPEFLTYFQNEAQLDKSGLPSDRFFAERPEGSVSTLKIQRTQQEDSAVYLCASSLPRLAGINEQFFGPGTRLTVL.